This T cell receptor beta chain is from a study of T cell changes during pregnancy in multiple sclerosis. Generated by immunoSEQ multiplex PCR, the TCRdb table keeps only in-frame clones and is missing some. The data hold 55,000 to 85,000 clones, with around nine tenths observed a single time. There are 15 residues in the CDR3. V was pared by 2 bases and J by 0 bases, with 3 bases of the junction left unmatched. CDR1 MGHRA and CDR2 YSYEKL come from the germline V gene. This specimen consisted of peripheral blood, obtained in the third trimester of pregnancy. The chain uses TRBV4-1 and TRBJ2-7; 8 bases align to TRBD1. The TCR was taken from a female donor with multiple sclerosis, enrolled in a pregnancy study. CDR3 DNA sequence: TGCGCCAGCAGCCAACAACAGGGGGACTCCTACGAGCAGTACTTC. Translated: CASSQQQGDSYEQYF.